This TCR beta chain is from a study of tumor-infiltrating lymphocytes in localized non-small cell lung cancer. General study findings and limits: Technical variation could not be separated from intratumor heterogeneity here. IM1 and IM2 tumors showed no difference in T-cell fraction. TCR sequencing covered a subset of patients with enough tissue. Higher tumor T cell infiltration than in uninvolved lung was supported by TCRbeta sequencing.

After removal of 2 bases from V and 3 bases from J, the junction contained 3 bases not matched to a gene. Germline CDR1 SGHRS, CDR2 YFSETQ. The CDR3 has 14 residues. In regard to this clone: The antigen remains undetermined.

The method was immunoSEQ multiplex PCR; TCRdb's version includes in-frame clones alone and lacks a portion of them. The table has 14,000 to 15,000 clones, roughly 79% seen once. The TCR sequence derives from a human donor with non-small cell lung cancer. Sequencing was done on a sample of lung tumor tissue. The V and J genes are TRBV5-1 and TRBJ2-3; TRBD2 matches at 7 bases. For the CDR3, the DNA is TGCGCCAGCAGCTTAGGGAGGGGTACAGATACGCAGTATTTT. It yields the protein CASSLGRGTDTQYF.